Listed here is a single T cell receptor beta chain. Its target antigen remains unknown. Qualities for individual bases were not recorded, and no much larger clone is one base off. The sample comes from a study of PD-1 blockade in mismatch repair-deficient tumors (dated by TCRdb to the late 2010s). About the investigation overall: Between September 2013 and September 2016, roughly 84 consecutive patients with some 12 mismatch repair-deficient cancer types, all previously treated and progressing, were enrolled in the trial. Deep sequencing of TCR CDR3 regions was used to track tumor-associated T cell clones in peripheral blood of patients responding to PD-1 blockade. What the work shows at the level of the full study, not this receptor alone: Rapid expansion after pembrolizumab followed by contraction, generally before radiologic responses, was shown by tumor-resident clones, which were often undetectable in blood before treatment.

For every enrolled patient, mismatch repair deficiency was confirmed by either polymerase chain reaction or immunohistochemistry. TCR sequencing was carried out for three patients who responded to pembrolizumab therapy. The phase II trial prospectively tested pembrolizumab PD-1 blockade in advanced mismatch repair-deficient cancers regardless of tissue of origin. Serial peripheral blood T cell samples were collected before and at multiple times after starting PD-1 blockade. Blood sampling times were reported as weeks after the first pembrolizumab dose. There are 15 amino acids in the CDR3, from cysteine to phenylalanine inclusive. CDR3 DNA is the only sequence kept; it has 45 bases, read in frame from the first base. Taken from the germline V gene, the CDR1 and CDR2 loops are SGDLS and YYNGEE. The germline V and J ends show losses of 2 bases and 6 bases respectively, and no gene match explains 5 bases of the junction.

The method was the immunoSEQ multiplex PCR assay. TCRdb carries this immuneACCESS record with in-frame sequences only. Its versions omit some clonotypes, under half of them owing to an unresolved V gene in the studies checked, with the rest unexplained. This sample gives roughly 120,000 clones in total; 60% to 85% of them show up just once. The ten largest clones add up to about 4.7% of the sample. The TCR originated in an adult with mismatch repair-deficient cancer. The sequence joins TRBV9 to TRBJ2-2; TRBD1 matches 9 bases in the middle. The sample was peripheral blood, taken about 13 months after starting pembrolizumab. The CDR3 reads as follows: CASSVGTGIAGELFF. The sequence in DNA is TGTGCCAGCAGCGTTGGGACAGGGATCGCCGGGGAGCTGTTTTTT.